This TCR beta chain is from a study of radiation and T cells in renal cell carcinoma (dated by TCRdb to 2018 to 2020). Notes on the research overall: Samples came from a clinical trial, in which primary renal cell carcinomas received 15 Gy stereotactic body radiation therapy followed by nephrectomy 4 weeks later. In total, approximately 54 samples, comprising some 25 tumors and around 27 peripheral blood samples, were subjected to TCR beta sequencing. A total of approximately 3,800,000 unique CDR3 nucleotide sequences, encoding roughly 2.7 million unique CDR3 amino acid sequences, were found across all 50 or so samples. The paper's findings and limits, for the study overall: An increase in top tumor clonotypes in blood was observed from baseline to 2 weeks post-radiation, followed by contraction by 4 weeks, which was taken to suggest transient expansion of tumor-resident clones. The single-armed trial design could not address effects of radiation dose or scheduling on the TCR repertoire. Dynamics of the blood repertoire were not tracked past 4 weeks after treatment. Because pretreatment tumor biopsies were not available, the baseline intratumoral presence of clonotypes could not be determined.

The CDR3 has 14 amino acids, counting the end cysteine and phenylalanine. The sequence is cut down to CDR3 DNA, 42 bases in frame from base 1. V drops 10 bases and J drops 5 bases, leaving 20 bases in between. Looking up the germline V gene yields CDR1 ENHRY and CDR2 SYGVKD. Remarks on this clone: No antigen is known for it. The input lacks base qualities; no much larger clone sits a single base away.

In the paper's terms, the time point label means: blood 2 weeks post-SBRT. The treatment or condition label, read with the paper, signifies: 15 Gy SBRT to primary tumor, nephrectomy 4 weeks later. To follow tumor-enriched clonotypes, serial peripheral blood was collected from radiation-treated patients at baseline and at 2 weeks and 4 weeks after SBRT. Every patient had renal cell carcinoma of clear cell pathology. The QIAamp DNA Blood Mini Kit (Qiagen) was used to prepare genomic DNA for TCR sequencing. Samples were included in the analyses only if all quality control checks were passed. TCR beta libraries were generated from genomic DNA with the immunoSEQ kit, following the manufacturer's recommendations. To prepare the libraries, a first multiplex PCR with proprietary primers was run, followed by a second PCR that added unique barcodes, and a bead cleanup was done after each round. Each sample batch included a kit-provided positive control reaction and a negative control reaction. The final libraries were assessed on an Agilent 4200 TapeStation D1000 ScreenTape, pooled by volume, and quantified by qPCR. Sequencing ran on an Illumina NextSeq500 with a MidOutput 150-cycle cartridge, using 156 Read1 and 15 Index1 cycles with kit custom primers. The pooled library was loaded at approximately 0.99 pM, and roughly 20% PhiX control was spiked in. The original pipeline was this. Vendor-processed data were analyzed in R, with a clonotype defined as all T cells sharing the same CDR3 nucleotide sequence. In the clone abundance analyses, frequencies in each sample were normalized to that sample's 10,000 most abundant clones. Before analysis, public T cell clones were removed, and these numbered fewer than six per sample on average. Tumor-enriched clonotypes and baseline blood-enriched clonotypes were defined as those with an abundance difference of at least 32-fold between compartments. Clonotypes expanded or contracted between blood time points were identified with a beta-binomial differential abundance model. Tumor-blood repertoire similarity was measured with the Baroni-Urbani and Buser coefficient, and groups were compared using two-tailed Wilcoxon tests in R. Entries here come from immuneACCESS through TCRdb and include only in-frame sequences with V and J called. Some clones fail to appear in such tables; in the studies checked, an unresolved V gene covers under half of the shortfall, and the cause of the remainder is unknown. For V, J and clone size, that table is used; D and trimming come from the DNA. In this sample the table shows about 130,000 clones, around 90% of which occur a single time. The ten largest clones add up to approximately 5.8% of the sample.

This specimen consisted of blood, obtained from a patient whose treatment included radiotherapy and nephrectomy. The TCR originated in a woman in her 70s with renal cell carcinoma. Rearrangement joined TRBV10-3 to TRBJ2-5, with the D gene too uncertain to name. The sequence in DNA is TGTGCCACCCGAGTCGGGTGGGGTGTGGAGACCCAGTACTTC. The resulting protein is CATRVGWGVETQYF.